This TCR beta chain originates from a study of shared clonotypes between healthy human individuals. CDR1 is GTSNPN, CDR2 SVGIG, per germline (reference sequence). CDR3 length: 12 residues. Every immunoSEQ plate was one replicate of a subset's evenly spread DNA. For unsorted PBMC, 300 ng DNA per replicate equaled tens of thousands of T cell genomes. Authors' methods: ImmunoSEQ only sent back junction sequences with no quality scores, so filtering was done differently. TCRdb keeps only in-frame clones here, not all; method: immunoSEQ multiplex PCR. V and J calls and clone size are copied from that table; D and trimming were computed from the DNA. The table includes roughly 96,000 clones, about 45% detected once.

Specimen: PBMCs. The chain couples TRBV30 to TRBJ2-5; 8 bases are a match to TRBD2. Judging by the DNA end, TRBJ2-7 fits better; the J call may be wrong. The receptor was derived from a woman in her thirties or forties in good health. Some clones in this sample may be carry-over from other donors' samples. CDR3 in DNA: TGTGCCGGGGCGGGGGGATCCTACGAGCAGTACTTC. Translating it yields CAGAGGSYEQYF.